These 14 T cell receptor beta chains originate from one sample sequenced in a study of blood T cell repertoires in COVID-19. This table comes from immunoSEQ multiplex PCR, and its TCRdb copy is limited to in-frame clones, with some not included. In the table there are some 150,000 clones, 70% to 80% of which are singletons. The sequencing sample was made of peripheral blood. The receptors stem from a woman in her 70s with COVID-19, enrolled during active disease.

This clone came up a few times. The J gene is TRBJ2-1, the V gene TRBV4-2; 12 bases align to TRBD2. This CDR3 is 15 amino acids long. V shed 4 bases, J shed 6 bases, and the junction held 4 bases outside the gene matches. Germline CDR1 is LGHNA and CDR2 is YNFKEQ. In nucleotides, the CDR3 is TGTGCCAGCAGCCTACCTAGCGGGGGGGCCAATGAGCAGTTCTTC. Translating it yields CASSLPSGGANEQFF.

The chain links TRBV7-9 to TRBJ1-1, with D unclear. The CDR3 sequence is 13 residues long. V was cut by 5 bases and J by 4 bases, with 11 bases left in between. Germline loops: CDR1 SEHNR, CDR2 FQNEAQ (reference sequence). The CDR3 bases are TGTGCCAGCAGCCTTCCGGGAGGCACTGAAGCTTTCTTT. Amino acids: CASSLPGGTEAFF.

The genes are TRBV30 and TRBJ1-1; 7 positions agree with TRBD1. The J segment lost 7 bases and the V segment lost 3 bases, leaving 11 bases of the junction unmatched. The CDR3 runs to 14 residues. CDR1 and CDR2 from the germline V gene are GTSNPN and SVGIG (reference sequence). The CDR3 region has the DNA TGTGCCTGGAGACAAGACAGGGCGAAGGGTGAAGCTTTCTTT. Protein product: CAWRQDRAKGEAFF.

The J gene is TRBJ1-1, the V gene TRBV28, with D perhaps TRBD1 (5 bases). Between the trimmed V and J ends, which lost 5 bases and 8 bases, there was a span of 15 bases. CDR1 MDHEN and CDR2 SYDVKM come from the germline V gene. There are 13 residues in the CDR3. The CDR3 is CASSLQQVAEAFF. CDR3 coding DNA: TGTGCCAGCAGTCTACAACAGGTTGCGGAAGCTTTCTTT.

Remarks on this clone: Its ends do not fully match the called genes, so a read error is possible. The chain links TRBV5-4 to TRBJ1-6; TRBD1 agrees at 9 bases. The V gene's germline CDR1 is SGHNT and CDR2 YYREEE (reference sequence). The CDR3 is made up of 14 amino acids. DNA for the CDR3: TGTGTCAGCAGCCCCCCGGACAGGGGTTCACCCCTCCACTTT. Amino acid sequence: CVSSPPDRGSPLHF. Full variable domain (remainder filled in from reference TRBV5-4 and TRBJ1-6): ETGVTQSPTHLIKTRGQQVTLRCSSQSGHNTVSWYQQALGQGPQFIFQYYREEENGRGNFPPRFSGLQFPNYSSELNVNALELDDSALYLCVSSPPDRGSPLHFGNGTRLTVT.

This clone was observed a single time. The rearrangement uses TRBV10-3 and TRBJ2-5; D perhaps matches TRBD1 (5 bases). This CDR3 region has 15 residues. Germline CDR1 reads ENHRY; CDR2 reads SYGVKD. Trimming stripped 0 bases from V and 4 bases from J, with 12 bases between. CDR3 DNA sequence: TGTGCCATCAGTGAGTCGGGGCTCCAGGGAGAGACCCAGTACTTC. Protein product: CAISESGLQGETQYF.

The table lists this clone with a count of one. Different DNA sequences within this sample yield the same CDR3. The chain combines TRBV11-1 with TRBJ2-1, with 9 bases matching TRBD2. J was trimmed by 2 bases and V by 2 bases; bases with no gene match: 1. CDR3 size: 15 residues. The V gene's germline CDR1 is SGHAT and CDR2 FQDESV (reference sequence). The CDR3 nucleotides read TGTGCCAGCAGCTTATTAGCGGGGGCCTACAATGAGCAGTTCTTC. This encodes CASSLLAGAYNEQFF.

The chain employs TRBV6-2 or TRBV6-3 and TRBJ1-1; possible D gene TRBD1, 5 bases. The germline CDR1 and CDR2 sequences are MNHEY and SVGEGT. CDR3 length: 14 amino acids. V lost 2 bases and J 1 base, leaving 8 bases between the germline ends. The CDR3 spells CASSYKGWNTEAFF. Here the CDR3 DNA reads TGTGCCAGCAGTTACAAGGGGTGGAACACTGAAGCTTTCTTT.

The chain is built from TRBV10-2 and TRBJ1-1; D is unresolved. Trimming took 4 bases from V and 3 from J, leaving 6 bases between them. Germline V CDR1 and CDR2: WSHSY, SAAADI. The CDR3 sequence is 12 residues long. CDR3 sequence (DNA): TGCGCCAGCAGTGTCGGTGACACTGAAGCTTTCTTT. It is translated as CASSVGDTEAFF.

The chain is built from TRBV14 and TRBJ2-1; D is unclear. The V end lost 1 base, the J end lost 9 bases, and 13 bases lay between the germline ends. Germline CDR1 is SGHDN and CDR2 is FVKESK. The CDR3 contains 14 residues. Here the CDR3 DNA reads TGTGCCAGCAGCCAAGTCTACGGTGCAGGTGAGCAGTTCTTC. Translation: CASSQVYGAGEQFF.

V is TRBV19 and J is TRBJ2-3; 9 bases are shared with TRBD2. Germline V gene sequence: CDR1 LNHDA, CDR2 SQIVND (reference sequence). CDR3 size: 16 residues. Trimming cost V 2 bases and J 2 bases; bases outside gene matches: 5. The CDR3 loop is CASSIFLAGYTDTQYF. CDR3 sequence (DNA): TGTGCCAGTAGTATATTTCTAGCGGGGTACACAGATACGCAGTATTTT.

The chain uses TRBV7-2 and TRBJ2-7; D unresolved. CDR1 and CDR2 from the germline V gene are SGHTA and FQGNSA. The CDR3 consists of 13 residues. V was pared by 9 bases and J by 3 bases, with 15 bases between. The CDR3 nucleotides read TGTGCCAGTTCCCCGCAGAGAGGCTACGAGCAGTACTTC. Its translation: CASSPQRGYEQYF.

This chain links TRBV7-2 with TRBJ1-3; D is undetermined. Trimming shortened V by 4 bases and J by 5 bases, and 6 bases separated the two germline ends. Germline-derived CDR1 and CDR2 are SGHTA and FQGNSA. CDR3 length: 12 amino acids. The CDR3 loop is CASSSERNTIYF. The CDR3 DNA reads as TGTGCCAGCAGCTCAGAACGAAACACCATATATTTT.

The V call is TRBV6-6, the J call TRBJ1-1, with TRBD1 matching over 12 bases. V dropped 5 bases and J dropped 5; count of bases not matched to a gene: 12. The CDR3 extends over 17 amino acids. Germline V gene data show CDR1 as MNHNY and CDR2 as SVGAGI (reference sequence). The CDR3 nucleotides are TGTGCCAGCAGTCGACGGTCCGGGACAGGGGGCAGGACTGAAGCTTTCTTT. Its translation: CASSRRSGTGGRTEAFF.